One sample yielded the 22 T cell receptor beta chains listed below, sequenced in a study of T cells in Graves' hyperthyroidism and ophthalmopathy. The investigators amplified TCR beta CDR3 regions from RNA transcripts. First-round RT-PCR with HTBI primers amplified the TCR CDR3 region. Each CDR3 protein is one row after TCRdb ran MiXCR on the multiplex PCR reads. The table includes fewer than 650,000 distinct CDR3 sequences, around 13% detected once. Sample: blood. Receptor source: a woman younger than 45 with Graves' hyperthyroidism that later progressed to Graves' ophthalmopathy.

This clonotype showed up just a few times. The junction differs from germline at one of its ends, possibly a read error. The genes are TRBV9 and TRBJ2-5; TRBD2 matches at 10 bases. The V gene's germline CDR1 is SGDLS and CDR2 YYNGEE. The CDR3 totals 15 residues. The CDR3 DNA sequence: TGTGCCAGCAGCGTCCTAGCGGGAGTGCAAGAGACCCAGTATTTC. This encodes CASSVLAGVQETQYF.

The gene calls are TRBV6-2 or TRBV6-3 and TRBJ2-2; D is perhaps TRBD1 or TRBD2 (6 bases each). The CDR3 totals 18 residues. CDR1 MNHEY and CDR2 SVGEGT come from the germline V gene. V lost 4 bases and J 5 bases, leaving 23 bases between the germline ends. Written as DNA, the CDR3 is TGTGCCAGCAGTTGGAGTATGGGGGCCTCCCGGGGGACCGGGGAGCTGTTTTTT. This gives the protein CASSWSMGASRGTGELFF.

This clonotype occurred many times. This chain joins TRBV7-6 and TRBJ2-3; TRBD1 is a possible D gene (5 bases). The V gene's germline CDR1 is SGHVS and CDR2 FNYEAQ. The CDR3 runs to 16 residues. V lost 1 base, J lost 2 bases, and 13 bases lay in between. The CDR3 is CASSLGIRAITDTQYF. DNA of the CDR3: TGTGCCAGCAGCTTAGGCATCAGGGCCATCACAGATACGCAGTATTTT. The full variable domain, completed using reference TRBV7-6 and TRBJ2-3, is GAGVSQSPRYKVTKRGQDVALRCDPISGHVSLYWYRQALGQGPEFLTYFNYEAQQDKSGLPNDRFSAERPEGSISTLTIQRTEQRDSAMYRCASSLGIRAITDTQYFGPGTRLTVL.

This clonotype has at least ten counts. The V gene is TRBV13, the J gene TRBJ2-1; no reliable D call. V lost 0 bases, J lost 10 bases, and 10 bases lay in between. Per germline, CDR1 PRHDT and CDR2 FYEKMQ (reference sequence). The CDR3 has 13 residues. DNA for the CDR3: TGTGCCAGCAGCTTAGGAGTAGGGAACGAGCAGTTCTTC. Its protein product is CASSLGVGNEQFF.

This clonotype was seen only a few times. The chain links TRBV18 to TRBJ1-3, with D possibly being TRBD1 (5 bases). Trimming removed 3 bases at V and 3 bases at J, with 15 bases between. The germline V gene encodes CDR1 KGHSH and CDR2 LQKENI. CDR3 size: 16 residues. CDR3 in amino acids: CASSPLKAGDGNTIYF. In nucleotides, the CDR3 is TGTGCCAGCTCACCTTTAAAAGCGGGGGATGGAAACACCATATATTTT.

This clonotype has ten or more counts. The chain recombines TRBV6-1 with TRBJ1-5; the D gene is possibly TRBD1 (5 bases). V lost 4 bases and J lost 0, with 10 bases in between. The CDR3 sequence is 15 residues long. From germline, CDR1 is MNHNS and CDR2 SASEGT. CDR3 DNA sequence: TGTGCCAGCAGTGCTCAGGGTAATAGCAATCAGCCCCAGCATTTT. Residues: CASSAQGNSNQPQHF.

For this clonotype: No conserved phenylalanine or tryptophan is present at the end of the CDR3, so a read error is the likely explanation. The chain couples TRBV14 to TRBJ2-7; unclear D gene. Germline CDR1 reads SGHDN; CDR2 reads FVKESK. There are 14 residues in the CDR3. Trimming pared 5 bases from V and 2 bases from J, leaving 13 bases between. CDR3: CASSFHSLTYEQYY. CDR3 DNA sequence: TGTGCCAGCAGCTTCCACAGCCTAACCTACGAGCAGTACTAC.

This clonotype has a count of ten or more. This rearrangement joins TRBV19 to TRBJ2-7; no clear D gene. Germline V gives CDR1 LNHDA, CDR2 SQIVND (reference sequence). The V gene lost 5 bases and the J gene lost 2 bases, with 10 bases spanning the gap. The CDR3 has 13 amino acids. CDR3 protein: CASSSSAPYEQYF. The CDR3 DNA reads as TGTGCCAGTAGTTCCTCCGCCCCCTACGAGCAGTACTTC.

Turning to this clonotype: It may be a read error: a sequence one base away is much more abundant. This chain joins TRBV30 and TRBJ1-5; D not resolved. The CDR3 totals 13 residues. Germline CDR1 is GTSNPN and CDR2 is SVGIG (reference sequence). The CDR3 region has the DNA TGTGCCCTGGACTCGTCGGGCAATCGGCCCCAGCATTTT. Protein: CALDSSGNRPQHF. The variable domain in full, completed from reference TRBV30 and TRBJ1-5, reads SQTIHQWPATLVQPVGSPLSLECTVEGTSNPNLYWYRQAAGRGLQLLFYSVGIGQISSEVPQNLSASRPQDRQFILSSKKLLLSDSGFYLCALDSSGNRPQHFGDGTRLSIL.

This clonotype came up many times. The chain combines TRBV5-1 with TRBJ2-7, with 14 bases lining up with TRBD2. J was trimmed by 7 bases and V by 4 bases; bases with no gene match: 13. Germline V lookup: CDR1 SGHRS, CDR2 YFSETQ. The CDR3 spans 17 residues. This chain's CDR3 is CASSQGTSGSSGSEQYF. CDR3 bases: TGCGCCAGCAGCCAAGGGACTAGCGGGAGTAGCGGTTCGGAGCAGTACTTC.

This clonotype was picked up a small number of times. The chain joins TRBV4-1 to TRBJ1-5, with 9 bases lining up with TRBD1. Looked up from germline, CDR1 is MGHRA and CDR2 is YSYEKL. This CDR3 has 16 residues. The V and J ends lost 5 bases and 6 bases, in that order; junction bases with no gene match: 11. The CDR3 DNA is TGCGCCAGCAGCTTCAGCCCGGGACAGGGTTCTCAGCCCCAGCATTTT. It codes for CASSFSPGQGSQPQHF.

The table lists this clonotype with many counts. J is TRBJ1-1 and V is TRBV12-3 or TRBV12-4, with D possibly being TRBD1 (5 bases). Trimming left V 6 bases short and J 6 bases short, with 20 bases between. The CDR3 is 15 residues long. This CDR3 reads CASRPGGGSSAEAFF. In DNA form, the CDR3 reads TGTGCCAGCAGACCGGGGGGAGGGAGTTCCGCTGAAGCTTTCTTT.

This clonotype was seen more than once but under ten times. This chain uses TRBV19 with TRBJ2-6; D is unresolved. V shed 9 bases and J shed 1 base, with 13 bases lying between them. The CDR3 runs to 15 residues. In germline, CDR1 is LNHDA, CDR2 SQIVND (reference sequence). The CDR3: CASSPDQSGANVLTF. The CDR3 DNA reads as TGTGCCAGCTCTCCGGACCAATCTGGGGCCAACGTCCTGACTTTC.

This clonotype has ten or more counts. CDR3 sequence: CASSLDTSGSRAKNIQYF. CDR3 sequence (DNA): TGCGCCAGCAGCTTGGATACTAGCGGGAGTAGGGCCAAAAACATTCAGTACTTC. V and J are TRBV5-1 and TRBJ2-4; 11 bases are shared with TRBD2. Germline values: CDR1 SGHRS, CDR2 YFSETQ. V lost 0 bases to trimming and J lost 1 base; unmatched junction nucleotides: 6. This CDR3 has 18 amino acids.

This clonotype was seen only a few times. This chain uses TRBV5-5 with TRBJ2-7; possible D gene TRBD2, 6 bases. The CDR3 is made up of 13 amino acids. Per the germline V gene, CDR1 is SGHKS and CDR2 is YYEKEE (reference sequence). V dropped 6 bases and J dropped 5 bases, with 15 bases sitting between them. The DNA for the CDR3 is TGTGCCAGCATCGGATGGAGGGTCGACGAGCAGTACTTC. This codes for CASIGWRVDEQYF.

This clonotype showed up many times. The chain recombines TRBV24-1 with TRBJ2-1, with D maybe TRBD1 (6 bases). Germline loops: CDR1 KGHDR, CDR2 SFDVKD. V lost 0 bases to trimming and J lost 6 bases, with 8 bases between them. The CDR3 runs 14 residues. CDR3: CATSDLGTPNEQFF. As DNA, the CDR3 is TGTGCCACCAGTGATTTGGGGACACCCAATGAGCAGTTCTTC.

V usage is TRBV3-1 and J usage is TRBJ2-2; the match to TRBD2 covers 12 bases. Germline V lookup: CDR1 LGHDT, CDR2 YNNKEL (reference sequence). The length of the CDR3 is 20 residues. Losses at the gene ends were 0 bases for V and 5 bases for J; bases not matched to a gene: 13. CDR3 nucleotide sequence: TGTGCCAGCAGCCAAGAGAGGCTAGCGGGAGGGCCTATTGGGACCGGGGAGCTGTTTTTT. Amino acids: CASSQERLAGGPIGTGELFF.

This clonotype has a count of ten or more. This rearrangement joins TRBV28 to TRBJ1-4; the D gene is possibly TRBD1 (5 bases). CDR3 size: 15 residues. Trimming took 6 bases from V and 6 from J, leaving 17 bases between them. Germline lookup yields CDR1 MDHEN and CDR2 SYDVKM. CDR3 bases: TGTGCCAGCAGACCACAAACGGGGGGAGATGAAAAACTGTTTTTT. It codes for CASRPQTGGDEKLFF. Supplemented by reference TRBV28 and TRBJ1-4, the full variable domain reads DVKVTQSSRYLVKRTGEKVFLECVQDMDHENMFWYRQDPGLGLRLIYFSYDVKMKEKGDIPEGYSVSREKKERFSLILESASTNQTSMYLCASRPQTGGDEKLFFGSGTQLSVL.

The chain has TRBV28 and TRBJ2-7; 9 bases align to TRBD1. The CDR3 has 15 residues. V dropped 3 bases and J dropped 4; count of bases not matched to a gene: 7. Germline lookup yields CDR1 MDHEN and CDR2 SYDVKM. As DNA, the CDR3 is TGTGCCAGCAGTTTGGAACCGGGACAGGGTTACGAGCAGTACTTC. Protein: CASSLEPGQGYEQYF.

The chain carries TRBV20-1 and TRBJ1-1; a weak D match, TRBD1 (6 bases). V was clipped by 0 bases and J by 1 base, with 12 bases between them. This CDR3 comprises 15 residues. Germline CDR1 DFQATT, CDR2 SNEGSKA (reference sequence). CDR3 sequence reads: CSARDRSDRNTEAFF. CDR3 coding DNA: TGCAGTGCTAGAGATCGATCGGACAGGAACACTGAAGCTTTCTTT.

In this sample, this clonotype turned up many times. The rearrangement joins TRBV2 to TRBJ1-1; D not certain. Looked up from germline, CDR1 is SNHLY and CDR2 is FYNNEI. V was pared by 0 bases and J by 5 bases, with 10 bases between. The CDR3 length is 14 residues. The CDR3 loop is CASSEASGRTEAFF. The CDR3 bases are TGTGCCAGCAGTGAAGCTTCAGGAAGAACTGAAGCTTTCTTT.

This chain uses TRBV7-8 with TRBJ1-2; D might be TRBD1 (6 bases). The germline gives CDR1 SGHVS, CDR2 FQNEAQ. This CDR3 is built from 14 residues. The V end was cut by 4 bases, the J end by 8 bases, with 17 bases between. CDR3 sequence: CASSSLGGAKGYTF. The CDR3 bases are TGTGCCAGCAGCTCCCTGGGGGGCGCAAAGGGCTACACCTTC. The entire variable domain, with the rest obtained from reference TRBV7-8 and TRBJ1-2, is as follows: GAGVSQSPRYKVAKRGQDVALRCDPISGHVSLFWYQQALGQGPEFLTYFQNEAQLDKSGLPSDRFFAERPEGSVSTLKIQRTQQEDSAVYLCASSSLGGAKGYTFGSGTRLTVV.